Below are 7 T cell receptor beta chains sequenced from a single sample in a study of blood T cell repertoires in COVID-19. TCRdb's table, derived via immunoSEQ multiplex PCR, lists solely in-frame clones and lacks some. The sample contains around 330,000 clones, 70% to 90% of which appear only once. Sequenced input: PBMCs or T cells enriched from blood (not recorded which). These receptor sequences come from a woman between 40 and 55 years old who had recovered from COVID-19.

This chain connects TRBV6-5 to TRBJ2-3, with a tentative D call TRBD2 (6 bases). Trimming cost V 2 bases and J 5 bases, with 8 bases left between them. CDR1 is MNHEY and CDR2 is SVGAGI in the germline V gene. The CDR3 extends over 13 amino acids. For the CDR3, the DNA is TGTGCCAGCAGTTACGTGGGACTAGATACGCAGTATTTT. Amino acids: CASSYVGLDTQYF.

The chain has TRBV27 and TRBJ2-7; maybe TRBD2 (6 bases). Germline-derived CDR1 and CDR2 are MNHEY and SMNVEV (reference sequence). V gave up 0 bases and J gave up 6 bases, with 6 bases separating them. The CDR3 length is 12 residues. For the CDR3, the DNA is TGTGCCAGCAGTTTATCGGGGGGCGAGCAGTACTTC. This encodes CASSLSGGEQYF.

In DNA, the CDR3 is TGTGCCAGCAGCTTAGTTAGGCGGGGGAGCTCCTACAATGAGCAGTTCTTC. Its translation is CASSLVRRGSSYNEQFF. The V and J genes are TRBV7-8 and TRBJ2-1, with TRBD2 matching 7 bases. This CDR3 is 17 amino acids long. Germline-derived CDR1 and CDR2 are SGHVS and FQNEAQ. V lost 1 base to trimming and J lost 0 bases; unmatched junction nucleotides: 6.

The chain has TRBV28 and TRBJ1-2; weak D call: TRBD1 (6 bases). The CDR3 is made up of 15 amino acids. Germline V gene sequence: CDR1 MDHEN, CDR2 SYDVKM. V was shortened by 7 bases and J by 5 bases, with 20 bases between the two germline ends. In DNA form, the CDR3 reads TGTGCCAGCACCCTGACAGGAGATGCCCTTTATGGCTACACCTTC. Translating gives CASTLTGDALYGYTF.

This chain joins TRBV7-2 and TRBJ2-1; TRBD1 aligns across 10 bases. V gave up 4 bases and J gave up 5 bases; unmatched junction bases: 5. The CDR3 totals 15 residues. Germline lookup yields CDR1 SGHTA and CDR2 FQGNSA. The CDR3 DNA reads TGTGCCAGCAGCTGGACAGGGGGTGGCAACAATGAGCAGTTCTTC. Translation: CASSWTGGGNNEQFF. Full variable domain (rest looked up from reference TRBV7-2 and TRBJ2-1): GAGVSQSPSNKVTEKGKDVELRCDPISGHTALYWYRQSLGQGLEFLIYFQGNSAPDKSGLPSDRFSAERTGGSVSTLTIQRTQQEDSAVYLCASSWTGGGNNEQFFGPGTRLTVL.

The chain combines TRBV7-7 with TRBJ1-1, with 9 bases fitting TRBD1. CDR1 is SSHAT and CDR2 is FNYEAQ in the germline V gene (reference sequence). The CDR3 extends over 15 amino acids. CDR3 sequence: CDSPDRGRIDTEAFF. The CDR3 DNA sequence: TGTGATAGCCCGGACAGGGGAAGAATCGACACTGAAGCTTTCTTT. The full variable domain, in which reference TRBV7-7 and TRBJ1-1 provide the parts outside the CDR3, is GAGVSQSPRYKVTKRGQDVTLRCDPISSHATLYWYQQALGQGPEFLTYFNYEAQPDKSGLPSDRFSAERPEGSISTLTIQRTEQRDSAMYRCDSPDRGRIDTEAFFGQGTRLTVV.

V gene TRBV7-9 combines with J gene TRBJ2-7, with 9 bases identical to TRBD2. The CDR3 runs 14 residues. Trimming removed 4 bases from V and 1 base from J; junction bases left unmatched: 2. The V gene's germline CDR1 is SEHNR and CDR2 FQNEAQ (reference sequence). The CDR3 DNA reads as TGTGCCAGCAGCTCACTAGCGGGTTCCTACGAGCAGTACTTC. This encodes CASSSLAGSYEQYF.